This paragraph reports one T cell receptor beta chain. What it binds is unknown. CDR3 length: 13 amino acids. V lost 4 bases to trimming and J lost 2 bases, with 8 bases between them. Germline V gene data show CDR1 as SGHRS and CDR2 as YFSETQ. Researchers ran the PCR with 60 Vbeta and 13 Jbeta primers. Measured with immunoSEQ multiplex PCR; TCRdb has only the in-frame clones, and not every one. The sample lists fewer than 140,000 clones; 70% to 85% were seen once. This sample is drawn from a study of cytomegalovirus exposure and HLA in healthy donors. While unrecorded immune exposures were likely, the donors were nominally healthy when sampled. Broader study findings: Both high specificity and high sensitivity reportedly marked the classifier's diagnosis of cytomegalovirus status. It was reported that TCR beta sequences correctly inferred the HLA-A and HLA-B alleles for most subjects. Another analysis was done later, and it associated around 15,000 TCR beta sequences with HLA alleles at 0.05 false discovery rate.

The source is a man between 60 and 70 years old in good health and CMV-seronegative. The sequenced sample consisted of PBMCs. This chain links TRBV5-1 with TRBJ2-3, with D unresolved. The CDR3 is CASSTPTTDTQYF. The CDR3, as DNA: TGCGCCAGCAGCACTCCCACCACAGATACGCAGTATTTT.